This note documents a single TCR beta chain sequence. Original methodology: Estimation of nucleated cell counts was performed using reference gene primer amplification. Assay used: immunoSEQ multiplex PCR; TCRdb lists only in-frame clones, some missing. Clone size and the V and J calls come from that table; the DNA yielded D and trimming. The sample yields approximately 190,000 clones, 86% seen once. The data originate from a study of blood T cell repertoires in COVID-19. Study background: Recovery meant two consecutive negative NP/OP PCR tests, professional clearance, or resolved symptoms. Samples taken during acute and convalescent COVID-19 were collected in the United States, Italy and Spain.

The CDR3 sequence is 16 residues long. Deletions cut 0 bases from V and 5 bases from J, with 11 bases between. The germline V gene has CDR1 LGHDT and CDR2 YNNKEL (reference sequence). Participant-given clinical history determined each cohort assignment. This receptor was identified in a woman in her thirties or forties in a cohort exposed to, infected with or recovered from COVID-19 (not recorded which). Sequencing used PBMCs or T cells enriched from blood (not recorded which). V usage is TRBV3-1 (or the pseudogene TRBV3-2) and J usage is TRBJ1-6; no reliable D call. CDR3 nucleotides: TGTGCCAGCAGCCAAGAGTTCTGGGAGGATAATTCACCCCTCCACTTT. Protein product: CASSQEFWEDNSPLHF.